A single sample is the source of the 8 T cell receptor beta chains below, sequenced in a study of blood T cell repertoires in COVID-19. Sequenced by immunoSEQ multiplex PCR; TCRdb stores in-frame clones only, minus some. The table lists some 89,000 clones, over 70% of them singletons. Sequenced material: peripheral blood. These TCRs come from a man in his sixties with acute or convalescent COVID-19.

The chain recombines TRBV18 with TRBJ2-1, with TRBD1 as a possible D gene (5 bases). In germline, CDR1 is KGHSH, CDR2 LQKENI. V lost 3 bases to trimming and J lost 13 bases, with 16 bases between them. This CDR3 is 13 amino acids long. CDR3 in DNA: TGTGCCAGCTCACCCTCCAGGGAACCCGGACAGTTCTTC. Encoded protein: CASSPSREPGQFF.

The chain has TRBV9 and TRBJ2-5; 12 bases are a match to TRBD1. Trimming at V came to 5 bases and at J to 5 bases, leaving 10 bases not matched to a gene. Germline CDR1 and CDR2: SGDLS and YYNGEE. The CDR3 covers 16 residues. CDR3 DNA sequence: TGTGCCAGCAGTCGACGATCGGGACAGGGGGCTGAGACCCAGTACTTC. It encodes CASSRRSGQGAETQYF. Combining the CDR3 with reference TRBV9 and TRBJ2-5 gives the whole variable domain DSGVTQTPKHLITATGQRVTLRCSPRSGDLSVYWYQQSLDQGLQFLIQYYNGEERAKGNILERFSAQQFPDLHSELNLSSLELGDSALYFCASSRRSGQGAETQYFGPGTRLLVL.

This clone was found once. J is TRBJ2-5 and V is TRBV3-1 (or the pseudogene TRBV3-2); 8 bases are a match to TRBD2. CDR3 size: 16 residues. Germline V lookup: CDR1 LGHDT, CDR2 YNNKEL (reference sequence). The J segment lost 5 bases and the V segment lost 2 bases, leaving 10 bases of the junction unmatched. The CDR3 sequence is CASSQHVATSAETQYF. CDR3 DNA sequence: TGTGCCAGCAGCCAACACGTGGCGACTAGCGCGGAGACCCAGTACTTC.

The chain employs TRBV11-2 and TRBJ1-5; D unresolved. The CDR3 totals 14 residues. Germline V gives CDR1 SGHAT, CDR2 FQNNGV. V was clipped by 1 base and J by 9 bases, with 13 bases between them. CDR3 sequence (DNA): TGTGCCAGCAGCTTAGGCAACAGTTTAAGGCCCCAGCATTTT. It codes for CASSLGNSLRPQHF.

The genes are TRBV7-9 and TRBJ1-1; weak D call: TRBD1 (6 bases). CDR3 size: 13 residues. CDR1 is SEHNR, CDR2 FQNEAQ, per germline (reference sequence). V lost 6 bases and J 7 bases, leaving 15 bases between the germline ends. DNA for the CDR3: TGTGCCAGCAGTTATCTCAGGGGTTTTGAAGCTTTCTTT. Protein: CASSYLRGFEAFF.

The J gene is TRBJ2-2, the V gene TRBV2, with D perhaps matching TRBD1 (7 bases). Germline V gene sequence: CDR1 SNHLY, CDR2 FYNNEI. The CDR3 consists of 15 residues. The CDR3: CAVAVGQINTGELFF. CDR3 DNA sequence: TGTGCTGTAGCGGTGGGACAGATTAACACCGGGGAGCTGTTTTTT.

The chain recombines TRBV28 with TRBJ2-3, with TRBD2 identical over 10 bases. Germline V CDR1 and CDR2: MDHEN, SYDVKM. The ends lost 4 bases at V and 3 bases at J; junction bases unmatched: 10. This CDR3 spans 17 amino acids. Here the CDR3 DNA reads TGTGCCAGCAGTTCTTTTCTAGCGGGAGATGGTACAGATACGCAGTATTTT. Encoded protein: CASSSFLAGDGTDTQYF.

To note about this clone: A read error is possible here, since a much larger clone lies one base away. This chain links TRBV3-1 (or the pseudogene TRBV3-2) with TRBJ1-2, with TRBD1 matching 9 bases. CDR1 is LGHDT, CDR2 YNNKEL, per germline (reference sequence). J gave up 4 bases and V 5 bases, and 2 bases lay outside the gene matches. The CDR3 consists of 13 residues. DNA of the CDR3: TGTGCCAGCAGCACGGGACAGGGCTATGGCTACACCTTC. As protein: CASSTGQGYGYTF.